Each of the 23 T cell receptor beta chains below was sequenced from the same sample in a study of neurological immune-mediated disorders. A single record per CDR3 protein comes from TCRdb applying MiXCR to the 5' RACE reads. The sample yields about 19,000 distinct CDR3 sequences, 7% to 8.5% seen once. The sample comprised CD8+ T cells from blood. The receptors were sampled from a woman in her 30s with HTLV-1-associated myelopathy (HAM/TSP).

In the case of this clonotype: At one end, the junction sequence differs from germline, possibly due to a read error. The chain carries TRBV20-1 and TRBJ2-7; 7 nucleotides agree with TRBD1. The CDR3 has 13 residues. Germline-derived CDR1 and CDR2 are DFQATT and SNEGSKA (reference sequence). This CDR3 reads CSARPGQSYEKCF. The CDR3 region has the DNA TGCAGTGCTAGGCCGGGACAGTCCTACGAGAAGTGCTTC.

This clonotype occurred many times. The CDR3 coding sequence is TGCGCCAGCAGCTTGGTTCCCGGACAGGGAGTCCACGAGCAGTACTTC. Protein: CASSLVPGQGVHEQYF. The chain joins TRBV5-1 to TRBJ2-7; 8 nucleotides agree with TRBD1. Unmatched junction bases numbered 10, after V lost 0 bases and J lost 5 bases. CDR3 length: 16 residues. Germline assignment: CDR1 SGHRS and CDR2 YFSETQ.

At least ten counts were recorded for this clonotype. The rearrangement links TRBV7-8 to TRBJ2-2, with 8 bases fitting TRBD2. The J segment lost 0 bases and the V segment lost 6 bases, leaving 12 bases of the junction unmatched. The germline gives CDR1 SGHVS, CDR2 FQNEAQ. The CDR3 covers 18 residues. CDR3 loop: CASSPRGGHSPNTGELFF. The CDR3 DNA is TGTGCCAGCAGTCCCCGCGGGGGGCACTCTCCGAACACCGGGGAGCTGTTTTTT.

This clonotype was found many times. The chain is built from TRBV20-1 and TRBJ1-1, with D perhaps matching TRBD1 (5 bases). CDR3 length equals 13 residues. V lost 4 bases to trimming and J lost 4 bases, with 13 bases between them. CDR1 is DFQATT and CDR2 is SNEGSKA in the germline V gene (reference sequence). CDR3 sequence reads: CSAKGDGVTEAFF. CDR3 DNA: TGCAGTGCTAAAGGGGACGGCGTCACTGAAGCTTTCTTT.

This clonotype was seen ten or more times. The genes are TRBV6-5 and TRBJ2-7; D not resolved. The CDR3 runs 15 residues. V lost 0 bases, J lost 0 bases, and 9 bases lay in between. Germline assignment: CDR1 MNHEY and CDR2 SVGAGI. The CDR3 DNA is TGTGCCAGCAGTTACTCGATGGACCCCTCCTACGAGCAGTACTTC. As protein: CASSYSMDPSYEQYF.

This clonotype was detected many times. The chain joins TRBV20-1 to TRBJ2-1; 12 bases align to TRBD2. Germline CDR1 and CDR2: DFQATT and SNEGSKA (reference sequence). The CDR3 runs to 14 residues. With 5 bases clipped from V and 3 bases from J, the junction kept 2 bases outside the gene matches. In nucleotides, the CDR3 is TGCAGTGCTCGGACTAGCGGGGACTACAATGAGCAGTTCTTC. Translation gives CSARTSGDYNEQFF.

The table lists this clonotype with many counts. V and J are TRBV4-2 and TRBJ2-1, with D maybe TRBD1 (7 bases). Germline lookup yields CDR1 LGHNA and CDR2 YNFKEQ. The CDR3 consists of 17 residues. Trimming stripped 1 base from V and 2 bases from J, with 15 bases between. The CDR3 DNA sequence: TGTGCCAGCAGCCAAGTTCTGGAGGGGGCCGCCTACAATGAGCAGTTCTTC. Encoded protein: CASSQVLEGAAYNEQFF.

This clonotype was seen at least ten times. The V gene is TRBV20-1, the J gene TRBJ1-2; D unclear. The CDR3 consists of 12 residues. V dropped 3 bases and J dropped 3 bases, with 8 bases sitting between them. Germline assignment: CDR1 DFQATT and CDR2 SNEGSKA (reference sequence). Written as DNA, the CDR3 is TGCAGTGCTAGGGTCCGGGACTATGGCTACACCTTC. Amino acids: CSARVRDYGYTF.

This clonotype has ten or more counts. The V and J genes are TRBV7-6 and TRBJ2-2; tentatively, D is TRBD1 or TRBD2 (5 bases each). Trimming removed 4 bases at V and 4 bases at J, with 19 bases between. Germline-derived CDR1 and CDR2 are SGHVS and FNYEAQ. CDR3 size: 17 residues. The CDR3 sequence: CASSYDSGGTGTGELFF. DNA of the CDR3: TGTGCCAGCAGCTATGATTCTGGGGGAACTGGCACCGGGGAGCTGTTTTTT.

This clonotype has ten or more counts. This chain connects TRBV3-1 to TRBJ1-6, with D possibly being TRBD1 (6 bases). V was clipped by 0 bases and J by 9 bases, with 12 bases between them. The CDR3 totals 15 residues. Per germline, CDR1 LGHDT and CDR2 YNNKEL (reference sequence). CDR3 loop: CASSQDGRGGSPLHF. In DNA, the CDR3 is TGTGCCAGCAGCCAAGACGGCAGGGGAGGTTCACCCCTCCACTTT.

This clonotype was recorded at least ten times. V usage is TRBV30 and J usage is TRBJ2-1; D possibly corresponds to TRBD1 (6 bases). The CDR3 is made up of 17 amino acids. The germline V and J ends were trimmed by 1 base and 3 bases, with 19 bases remaining between them. CDR1 GTSNPN and CDR2 SVGIG come from the germline V gene (reference sequence). This CDR3 reads CAWSAIKTGRLYNEQFF. The CDR3 DNA reads as TGTGCCTGGAGTGCAATTAAAACAGGGCGCCTCTACAATGAGCAGTTCTTC.

In this sample, this clonotype turned up many times. The chain is built from TRBV29-1 and TRBJ2-1; TRBD1 is a possible D gene (5 bases). This CDR3 is 13 amino acids long. CDR1 and CDR2 from the germline V gene are SQVTM and ANQGSEA. Trimming removed 6 bases from V and 8 bases from J, with 17 bases in between. The CDR3 is CSVATTVGDEQFF. The CDR3 DNA reads as TGCAGCGTCGCCACGACAGTTGGGGATGAGCAGTTCTTC.

This clonotype has at least ten counts. The chain recombines TRBV6-1 with TRBJ2-7; unclear D gene. Trimming removed 2 bases from V and 2 bases from J, with 13 bases in between. Per the germline V gene, CDR1 is MNHNS and CDR2 is SASEGT. The length of the CDR3 is 15 residues. DNA for the CDR3: TGTGCCAGCAGTGAACGCATAAATGAGGCCTACGAGCAGTACTTC. This encodes CASSERINEAYEQYF.

This clonotype has ten or more counts. The V and J genes are TRBV3-1 and TRBJ2-1, with TRBD1 as a possible D gene (7 bases). The CDR3 sequence is 15 residues long. The V and J ends lost 2 bases and 10 bases respectively, with 18 bases between them. Germline CDR1 is LGHDT and CDR2 is YNNKEL (reference sequence). CDR3 coding DNA: TGTGCCAGCAGCCAATCGGAGGGGGCTCTTGGAGAGCAGTTCTTC. Amino acids: CASSQSEGALGEQFF.

By sample fraction, this clonotype is medium-sized. V and J are TRBV5-6 and TRBJ2-1; 11 positions match TRBD1. The CDR3 is 16 amino acids. Germline-derived CDR1 and CDR2 are SGHDT and YYEEEE. The J segment lost 8 bases and the V segment lost 4 bases, leaving 11 bases of the junction unmatched. The CDR3 region has the DNA TGTGCCAGCAGCGGGGAGCTACCGGGACAGGGGGATGAGCAGTTCTTC. It specifies CASSGELPGQGDEQFF.

This clonotype was seen many times. The CDR3 reads CSAERGDRYEQYF. CDR3 sequence (DNA): TGCAGTGCCGAAAGGGGGGACCGATACGAGCAGTACTTC. The J gene is TRBJ2-7, the V gene TRBV20-1; D may be TRBD1 or TRBD2 (6 bases each). From germline, CDR1 is DFQATT and CDR2 SNEGSKA (reference sequence). Trimming stripped 6 bases from V and 4 bases from J, with 16 bases between. The CDR3 has 13 amino acids.

This clonotype was seen many times. The chain recombines TRBV12-3 or TRBV12-4 with TRBJ1-3; D might be TRBD1 (6 bases). This CDR3 comprises 15 residues. Trimming removed 7 bases at V and 0 bases at J, with 13 bases between. The CDR3 DNA is TGTGCCAGCATCGACAGGTCCGGCTCTGGAAACACCATATATTTT. Translating gives CASIDRSGSGNTIYF.

Ten or more counts support this clonotype. The chain combines TRBV7-6 with TRBJ2-7; D gene uncertain. This CDR3 comprises 15 residues. Trimming shortened V by 6 bases and J by 3 bases, and 18 bases separated the two germline ends. Germline V gene sequence: CDR1 SGHVS, CDR2 FNYEAQ. The CDR3 DNA reads TGTGCCAGCAGTGTTGGTGGCGGTGCGCGCTACGAGCAGTACTTC. Its translation: CASSVGGGARYEQYF.

The chain carries TRBV5-1 and TRBJ2-2, with 10 bases lining up with TRBD1. The germline CDR1 and CDR2 sequences are SGHRS and YFSETQ. Trimming took 9 bases from V and 7 from J; bases not matched to a gene: 18. The CDR3 has 17 residues. The CDR3: CAIRYYDRGLYGGELFF. CDR3 sequence (DNA): TGCGCCATCAGATATTACGACAGGGGGCTGTATGGCGGGGAGCTGTTTTTT.

Only a few counts were recorded for this clonotype. The CDR3 DNA reads TGTGCCAGCAGCATTAGCGGGGGGCCCACAGATACGCAGTATTTT. This gives the protein CASSISGGPTDTQYF. The J gene is TRBJ2-3, the V gene TRBV7-6; 10 bases fit TRBD2. After removal of 5 bases from V and 2 bases from J, the junction contained 4 bases not matched to a gene. Per germline, CDR1 SGHVS and CDR2 FNYEAQ. This CDR3 has 15 amino acids.

This clonotype was counted many times. The rearrangement links TRBV9 to TRBJ2-2, with D possibly TRBD2 on 5 matching bases. V was cut by 4 bases and J by 3 bases, with 16 bases left in between. Looked up from germline, CDR1 is SGDLS and CDR2 is YYNGEE. The length of the CDR3 is 16 residues. The CDR3 sequence: CASSTPFSGDTGELFF. CDR3 nucleotides: TGTGCCAGCAGCACACCTTTCAGCGGTGACACCGGGGAGCTGTTTTTT.

This clonotype was recorded many times. V usage is TRBV2 and J usage is TRBJ1-1; D possibly corresponds to TRBD1 (6 bases). The ends were cut back, 6 bases at V and 0 bases at J, with 11 bases in the middle. Germline CDR1 SNHLY, CDR2 FYNNEI. The CDR3 consists of 14 residues. DNA for the CDR3: TGTGCCAGCAGCCGGACAGTGATGAACACTGAAGCTTTCTTT. This codes for CASSRTVMNTEAFF.

V usage is TRBV20-1 and J usage is TRBJ1-1; 8 nucleotides match TRBD1. The germline gives CDR1 DFQATT, CDR2 SNEGSKA (reference sequence). The CDR3 covers 15 residues. V was clipped by 5 bases and J by 6 bases; unmatched bases: 14. CDR3 coding DNA: TGCAGTGCTGACCGGGACAGGAATGTGGCCTCTGAAGCTTTCTTT. This translates into CSADRDRNVASEAFF.